This record looks at one TCR beta chain sequence and its context. The authors' processing: Cell counts per sample came from amplifying reference gene primers. The assay was immunoSEQ multiplex PCR, and TCRdb's table has in-frame clones only and misses some. V and J calls and clone size are copied from that table; D and trimming were computed from the DNA. The top ten clones hold 5.5% to 6% of a sample with about 16,000 clones, just under 95% of them seen once. The sample is drawn from a study of blood T cell repertoires in COVID-19. About the research overall: Researchers got acute and convalescent COVID-19 samples from the United States, Italy and Spain. PBMCs, B-cell-depleted T cells, or T cells were the source of the cDNA or gDNA that made up the material.

V was pared by 3 bases and J by 1 base, with 10 bases of the junction left unmatched. This CDR3 region has 17 residues. CDR1 is KGHSH and CDR2 is LQKENI in the germline V gene. The sample taken for sequencing was peripheral blood. The sequence came from a human donor in a cohort sampled during active COVID-19. The chain employs TRBV18 and TRBJ2-7, with 9 bases matching TRBD1. DNA for the CDR3: TGTGCCAGCTCACCCCAGGGGGTAGGACAGGGGTCCTACGAGCAGTACTTC. Residues: CASSPQGVGQGSYEQYF. The full variable domain, with the rest looked up from reference TRBV18 and TRBJ2-7, is NAGVMQNPRHLVRRRGQEARLRCSPMKGHSHVYWYRQLPEEGLKFMVYLQKENIIDESGMPKERFSAEFPKEGPSILRIQQVVRGDSAAYFCASSPQGVGQGSYEQYFGPGTRLTVT.